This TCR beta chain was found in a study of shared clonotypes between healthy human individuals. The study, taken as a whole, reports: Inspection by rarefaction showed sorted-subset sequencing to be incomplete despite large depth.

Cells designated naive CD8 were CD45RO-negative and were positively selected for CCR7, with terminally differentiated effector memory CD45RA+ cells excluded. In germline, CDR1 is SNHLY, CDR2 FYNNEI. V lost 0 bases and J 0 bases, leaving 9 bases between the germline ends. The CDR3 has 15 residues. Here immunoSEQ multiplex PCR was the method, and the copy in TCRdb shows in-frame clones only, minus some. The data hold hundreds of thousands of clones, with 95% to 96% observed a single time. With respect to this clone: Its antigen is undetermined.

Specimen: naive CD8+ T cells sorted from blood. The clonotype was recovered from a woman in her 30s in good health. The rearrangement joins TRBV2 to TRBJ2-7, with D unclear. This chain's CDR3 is CASSEAASSSYEQYF. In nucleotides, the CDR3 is TGTGCCAGCAGTGAAGCGGCGAGCTCCTCCTACGAGCAGTACTTC.